Shown below are 12 T cell receptor beta chains from a single sample sequenced in a study of breast tumors, draining lymph nodes, adjacent tissues. MiXCR was run by TCRdb on the multiplex PCR reads, yielding one entry per CDR3 protein. The top ten hold around 1.5% of the sample, which has about 230,000 distinct CDR3 sequences, roughly 32% seen once. Breast cancer patients provided tissue from their axillary draining lymph nodes. The sample comprised axillary lymph node tissue. These TCRs come from a female donor with breast cancer. Some clones in this sample may be carry-over from other donors' samples.

This clonotype came up a few times. A clone one base away is much larger, so this may be a read error. V is TRBV5-1 and J is TRBJ1-5; 7 nucleotides line up with TRBD1. The CDR3 is made up of 14 amino acids. Germline V gene lookup returns CDR1 SGHRS and CDR2 YFSETQ. DNA for the CDR3: TGCGCCAGCAGCTTGGGCAGGGGGGATCACCCCCAGCATTTT. Translated, it gives CASSLGRGDHPQHF.

In regard to this clonotype: No conserved phenylalanine or tryptophan is present at the end of the CDR3, so a read error is the likely explanation. The DNA is omitted, as the CDR3 cannot be located on it reliably, and the CDR3 follows TCRdb's listing. The chain employs TRBV2 and TRBJ2-7; no check of the table's D call, TRBD1, against the DNA was made. Germline V CDR1 and CDR2: SNHLY, FYNNEI. The CDR3 sequence runs 12 residues, both termini included. CDR3 amino acids: CASNWGAAEKNI.

This chain uses TRBV9 with TRBJ2-2; 9 nucleotides match TRBD1. Losses at the gene ends were 0 bases for V and 11 bases for J; bases not matched to a gene: 5. CDR1 is SGDLS and CDR2 is YYNGEE in the germline V gene. The CDR3 has 14 amino acids. The CDR3 DNA follows: TGTGCCAGCAGCGTAGGTTGGGGACAGGGCGAGCTGTTTTTT. Translating gives CASSVGWGQGELFF.

This clonotype was picked up many times. The V gene is TRBV7-6, the J gene TRBJ2-3; no firm D call. Germline V gene sequence: CDR1 SGHVS, CDR2 FNYEAQ. The CDR3 is made up of 14 amino acids. Between the trimmed V and J ends, which lost 5 bases and 8 bases, there was a span of 17 bases. CDR3 bases: TGTGCCAGCAGCGAGAGCAGAATCCACGGTACGCAGTATTTT. This sequence encodes CASSESRIHGTQYF.

The chain is built from TRBV19 and TRBJ2-3, with TRBD2 matching 11 bases. Per germline, CDR1 LNHDA and CDR2 SQIVND (reference sequence). There are 17 residues in the CDR3. V lost 5 bases to trimming and J lost 2 bases; unmatched junction nucleotides: 9. CDR3 DNA sequence: TGTGCCAGTAGTTGGACCGGGACTAGCGGTTACACAGATACGCAGTATTTT. The encoded protein is CASSWTGTSGYTDTQYF.

Concerning this clonotype: Germline and junction disagree at one end, which may indicate a read error. J is TRBJ1-6 and V is TRBV7-8; D is ambiguous. The CDR3 runs to 17 residues. Germline CDR1 and CDR2: SGHVS and FQNEAQ. Written as DNA, the CDR3 is TGTGCCAGCAGCGTAGCAGCCACCCGGGGAAGAAAACCACCCCTCCACTTT. It is translated as CASSVAATRGRKPPLHF.

To note about this clonotype: This may be a read error, as it is one base from a much larger clone. This chain connects TRBV7-9 to TRBJ2-2, with D tentatively TRBD2 (6 bases). CDR3 size: 15 residues. Germline V lookup: CDR1 SEHNR, CDR2 FQNEAQ (reference sequence). DNA for the CDR3: TGTGCCAGCAGATTAACGAGAGGGAACACCGGGGGGCTGTTTTTT. Translated, it gives CASRLTRGNTGGLFF.

This clonotype has only a few counts. The V and J genes are TRBV20-1 and TRBJ1-1, with D tentatively TRBD1 (6 bases). Per germline, CDR1 DFQATT and CDR2 SNEGSKA (reference sequence). V was clipped by 0 bases and J by 0 bases, with 17 bases between them. This CDR3 contains 17 residues. CDR3 protein: CSARDAGQGSMNTEAFF. The CDR3 coding sequence is TGCAGTGCTAGAGATGCGGGCCAGGGGAGCATGAACACTGAAGCTTTCTTT.

The chain carries TRBV7-6 and TRBJ2-5; TRBD1 matches 7 bases. J was trimmed by 6 bases and V by 6 bases; bases with no gene match: 16. CDR3 length equals 16 residues. The V gene's germline CDR1 is SGHVS and CDR2 FNYEAQ. The CDR3 bases are TGTGCCAGCAGTTTCCCCCATCCGGGACAGCCGAAGACCCAGTACTTC. Translation: CASSFPHPGQPKTQYF. Drawing the rest from reference TRBV7-6 and TRBJ2-5, the complete variable domain is GAGVSQSPRYKVTKRGQDVALRCDPISGHVSLYWYRQALGQGPEFLTYFNYEAQQDKSGLPNDRFSAERPEGSISTLTIQRTEQRDSAMYRCASSFPHPGQPKTQYFGPGTRLLVL.

As concerns this clonotype: One junction end does not reproduce the germline sequence, and a read error may be involved. The chain has TRBV19 and TRBJ2-2, with D perhaps being TRBD1 or TRBD2 (5 bases each). Germline V CDR1 and CDR2: LNHDA, SQIVND (reference sequence). The length of the CDR3 is 13 residues. In DNA, the CDR3 is TGTGCCTCTAAGACAGCCCACACCGGGGAGCTGGTTTTT. Its translation: CASKTAHTGELVF.

The table lists this clonotype with many counts. V gene TRBV30 combines with J gene TRBJ2-3, with 10 bases that match TRBD2. Germline CDR1 reads GTSNPN; CDR2 reads SVGIG (reference sequence). This CDR3 spans 18 amino acids. The trim removed 4 bases at V and 5 bases at J, leaving 18 bases unmatched. The DNA for the CDR3 is TGTGCCTGGAAGGGTAGGAAGGGGCTAGCGGGAGTTGTAGATACGCAGTATTTT. This gives the protein CAWKGRKGLAGVVDTQYF.

The rearrangement uses TRBV2 and TRBJ2-7; 10 nucleotides agree with TRBD2. The CDR3 has 12 amino acids. With 6 bases clipped from V and 6 bases from J, the junction kept 2 bases outside the gene matches. The germline V gene encodes CDR1 SNHLY and CDR2 FYNNEI. The CDR3 nucleotides read TGTGCCAGCAGATTAGCGGGAGGCGAGCAGTACTTC. It specifies CASRLAGGEQYF.